The present T cell receptor (beta chain) was sequenced within a study of cytomegalovirus exposure and HLA in healthy donors. Study observations and caveats: It has been reported that TCR beta sequences accurately predicted the HLA-A and HLA-B alleles of most subjects. A classifier reportedly called cytomegalovirus status with high sensitivity and specificity. Later findings reportedly placed an Asian-associated ancestry cluster below the approximately 670-donor mean for N-insertions.

The V gene's germline CDR1 is KGHSH and CDR2 LQKENI. V lost 3 bases and J lost 2, with 7 bases in between. This CDR3 contains 13 residues. Remarks on this clone: Its antigen is unidentified.

Primers: 60 Vbeta forward and 13 Jbeta reverse. Only in-frame clones appear in the TCRdb table, and some are missing; sequencing was by immunoSEQ multiplex PCR. Among about 89,000 clones listed, around 60% were seen once. Donors had nominal health at sampling but likely had unrecorded immune exposures. The V gene is TRBV18, the J gene TRBJ1-2; D uncertain. The TCR sequence derives from a human donor in good health. Sample: PBMCs. The CDR3 DNA is TGTGCCAGCTCACCGGTCCAGAACTATGGCTACACCTTC. This sequence encodes CASSPVQNYGYTF.